The 13 T cell receptor beta chains below were found in one sample sequenced in a study of STAT5B mutations in CD4+ large granular lymphocyte leukemia. Assay used: immunoSEQ multiplex PCR; TCRdb lists only in-frame clones, some missing. The repertoire has approximately 30,000 clones, around 85% of them found once; the top ten carry under 2.5%. The sequenced sample consisted of CD4+ T cells from blood buffy coats. The receptors here all came from a human donor in good health.

This rearrangement joins TRBV6-4 to TRBJ1-6, with TRBD1 identical over 7 bases. There are 14 residues in the CDR3. Germline CDR1 MRHNA, CDR2 SNTAGT. Trimming took 6 bases from V and 8 from J; bases not matched to a gene: 7. DNA of the CDR3: TGTGCCAGCAGCAGACAGGGAGGTGATTCACCCCTCCACTTT. Translating gives CASSRQGGDSPLHF.

This sequence joins TRBV7-3 and TRBJ1-1; TRBD1 agrees at 7 bases. Germline V gene lookup returns CDR1 SGHTA and CDR2 FQGTGA. This CDR3 comprises 16 residues. Trimming cost V 1 base and J 7 bases; bases outside gene matches: 12. CDR3 sequence: CASSLNGRGVDDEAFF. DNA for the CDR3: TGTGCCAGCAGCTTAAACGGCAGGGGGGTGGATGATGAAGCTTTCTTT.

The CDR3 reads CATRAGGYLETQYF. The CDR3 DNA follows: TGTGCCACCAGAGCAGGGGGGTATTTGGAGACCCAGTACTTC. The chain combines TRBV15 with TRBJ2-5; possible D gene TRBD1, 7 bases. Trimming pared 6 bases from V and 5 bases from J, leaving 16 bases between. Looked up from germline, CDR1 is LNHNV and CDR2 is YYDKDF (reference sequence). CDR3 length equals 14 residues.

The V gene is TRBV7-2, the J gene TRBJ1-6; 8 positions match TRBD1. This CDR3 has 15 amino acids. Trimming took 5 bases from V and 6 from J; bases not matched to a gene: 6. Germline V gives CDR1 SGHTA, CDR2 FQGNSA. The DNA for the CDR3 is TGTGCCAGCAGCCCGGACAGGGTCGCTAATTCACCCCTCCACTTT. Its protein product is CASSPDRVANSPLHF.

The V call is TRBV19, the J call TRBJ1-5; D remains ambiguous. This CDR3 is built from 13 residues. The germline gives CDR1 LNHDA, CDR2 SQIVND (reference sequence). Deletions cut 5 bases from V and 3 bases from J, with 8 bases between. The CDR3 here is CASSFGDNQPQHF. Written as DNA, the CDR3 is TGTGCCAGTAGTTTCGGGGACAATCAGCCCCAGCATTTT.

The V and J genes are TRBV7-8 and TRBJ2-7; the match to TRBD2 covers 10 bases. The V gene end was trimmed by 4 bases and the J gene end by 4 bases; junction bases not matched to a gene: 4. This CDR3 has 14 amino acids. Germline lookup yields CDR1 SGHVS and CDR2 FQNEAQ. The CDR3 is CASSYLAGVYEQYF. CDR3 DNA sequence: TGTGCCAGCAGCTATCTAGCGGGAGTGTACGAGCAGTACTTC.

The V gene is TRBV6-5, the J gene TRBJ2-3; no definite D call. Trimming pared 7 bases from V and 2 bases from J, leaving 13 bases between. The V gene's germline CDR1 is MNHEY and CDR2 SVGAGI. This CDR3 is built from 14 residues. CDR3 sequence reads: CASKRGYNTDTQYF. The CDR3 DNA sequence: TGTGCCAGCAAGCGTGGGTACAACACAGATACGCAGTATTTT.

V and J are TRBV5-4 and TRBJ2-3, with D possibly being TRBD1 (6 bases). V lost 4 bases and J 3 bases, leaving 15 bases between the germline ends. This CDR3 region has 15 residues. CDR1 is SGHNT and CDR2 is YYREEE in the germline V gene (reference sequence). For the CDR3, the DNA is TGTGCCAGCAGCCTAGATAGGGGGTATACAGATACGCAGTATTTT. Translation gives CASSLDRGYTDTQYF. Full variable domain (missing parts from reference TRBV5-4 and TRBJ2-3): ETGVTQSPTHLIKTRGQQVTLRCSSQSGHNTVSWYQQALGQGPQFIFQYYREEENGRGNFPPRFSGLQFPNYSSELNVNALELDDSALYLCASSLDRGYTDTQYFGPGTRLTVL.

Only a few counts were recorded for this clone. This chain connects TRBV10-3 to TRBJ1-1, with TRBD1 identical over 7 bases. The CDR3 covers 17 residues. CDR1 is ENHRY, CDR2 SYGVKD, per germline. Trimming cost V 7 bases and J 1 base; bases outside gene matches: 15. CDR3 residues: CAIKSGKRTGQNTEAFF. CDR3 nucleotides: TGTGCCATCAAGTCGGGCAAACGGACAGGACAGAACACTGAAGCTTTCTTT.

The rearrangement uses TRBV11-3 and TRBJ2-1, with 10 bases identical to TRBD2. The CDR3 is made up of 16 amino acids. The V gene's germline CDR1 is SGHNT and CDR2 YENEEA. V shed 0 bases and J 6 bases; nucleotides not matched to a gene: 5. Here the CDR3 reads CASSLDQLAGINEQFF. CDR3 nucleotide sequence: TGTGCCAGCAGCTTAGACCAACTAGCGGGGATCAATGAGCAGTTCTTC. The full variable domain, in which reference TRBV11-3 and TRBJ2-1 provide the parts outside the CDR3, is EAGVVQSPRYKIIEKKQPVAFWCNPISGHNTLYWYLQNLGQGPELLIRYENEEAVDDSQLPKDRFSAERLKGVDSTLKIQPAELGDSAVYLCASSLDQLAGINEQFFGPGTRLTVL.

The gene calls are TRBV18 and TRBJ1-2; D is ambiguous. V lost 3 bases to trimming and J lost 8 bases, with 19 bases between them. CDR3 length: 15 amino acids. Per germline, CDR1 KGHSH and CDR2 LQKENI. Here the CDR3 DNA reads TGTGCCAGCTCACCGCAAGAACACCCTATAAGGGGCTACACCTTC. This sequence encodes CASSPQEHPIRGYTF.

The table lists this clone with a few counts. V is TRBV9 and J is TRBJ1-6; 9 nucleotides align to TRBD1. V was pared by 3 bases and J by 7 bases, with 5 bases of the junction left unmatched. In germline, CDR1 is SGDLS, CDR2 YYNGEE. The CDR3 sequence is 15 residues long. In nucleotides, the CDR3 is TGTGCCAGCAGCGAGACCGGGACAGGGAATTCACCCCTCCACTTT. It specifies CASSETGTGNSPLHF.

The gene calls are TRBV19 and TRBJ2-1, with TRBD2 matching over 7 bases. The V and J ends lost 5 bases and 6 bases, in that order; junction bases with no gene match: 13. CDR1 LNHDA and CDR2 SQIVND come from the germline V gene (reference sequence). The CDR3 length is 16 residues. CDR3 nucleotide sequence: TGTGCCAGTAGTTTGAAGGGACTACCGTCAGGCAATGAGCAGTTCTTC. It specifies CASSLKGLPSGNEQFF.